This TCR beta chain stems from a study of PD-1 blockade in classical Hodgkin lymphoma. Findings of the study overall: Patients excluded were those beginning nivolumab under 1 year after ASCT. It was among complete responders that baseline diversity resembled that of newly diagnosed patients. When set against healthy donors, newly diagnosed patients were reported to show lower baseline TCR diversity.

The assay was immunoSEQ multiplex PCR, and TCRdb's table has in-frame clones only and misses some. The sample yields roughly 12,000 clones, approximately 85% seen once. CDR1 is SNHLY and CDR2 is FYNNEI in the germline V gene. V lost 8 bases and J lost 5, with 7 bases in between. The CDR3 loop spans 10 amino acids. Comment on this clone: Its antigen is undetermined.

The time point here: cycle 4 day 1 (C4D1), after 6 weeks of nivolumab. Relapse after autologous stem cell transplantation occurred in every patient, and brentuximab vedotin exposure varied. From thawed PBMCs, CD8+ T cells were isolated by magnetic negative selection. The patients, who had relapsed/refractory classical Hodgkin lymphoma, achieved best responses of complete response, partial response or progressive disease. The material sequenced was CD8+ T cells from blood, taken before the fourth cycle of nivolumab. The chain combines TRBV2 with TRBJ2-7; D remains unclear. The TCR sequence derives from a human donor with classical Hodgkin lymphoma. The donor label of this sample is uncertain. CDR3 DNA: TGTGCCAGCTCTTGGGACGAGCAGTACTTC. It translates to CASSWDEQYF.